This T cell receptor (beta chain) originates from a study of cytomegalovirus exposure and HLA in healthy donors. V was trimmed by 6 bases and J by 4 bases, leaving 10 bases between them. CDR1 is MDHEN, CDR2 SYDVKM, per germline. The length of the CDR3 is 12 residues. The study's findings and limits: Most TCR sequences were uncommon, yet certain public TCRs appeared in many donors. It was reportedly the case that the classifier diagnosed cytomegalovirus status with high specificity and sensitivity. Researchers catalogued about 150 TCR beta chains as cytomegalovirus-associated.

The protocol was immunoSEQ multiplex PCR, while the TCRdb copy is restricted to in-frame clones and leaves out a portion. The sample includes approximately 280,000 clones, approximately 90% of them seen just once. About this clone: Its antigen remains unidentified.

Donors came from a validation cohort of 90 to 150 subjects, distinct from the first 666-subject cohort. The chain links TRBV28 to TRBJ2-7; no reliable D call. The TCR sequence derives from a young woman in good health and CMV-seronegative. What was sequenced was PBMCs. CDR3 coding DNA: TGTGCCAGCAGCACGACATTATACGAGCAGTACTTC. Its protein product is CASSTTLYEQYF.